What follows is one T cell receptor (beta chain) and its context. CDR3 size: 13 residues. V dropped 2 bases and J dropped 3 bases, with 7 bases sitting between them. Germline CDR1 MDHEN, CDR2 SYDVKM. Only in-frame clones appear in the TCRdb table, and some are missing; sequencing was by immunoSEQ multiplex PCR. Of approximately 25,000 clones listed, 65% to 85% are singletons. This sample was taken from a study of PD-1 blockade in mismatch repair-deficient tumors. The source is an adult with mismatch repair-deficient cancer. V and J are TRBV28 and TRBJ1-2, with D unresolved. This specimen was peripheral blood, taken 12 weeks after starting pembrolizumab. The CDR3 bases are TGTGCCAGCAGTTTAAGGCCGGACTATGGCTACACCTTC. Translation: CASSLRPDYGYTF.